One and the same sample provided the 8 T cell receptor beta chains below, sequenced in a study of blood T cell repertoires in COVID-19. Here immunoSEQ multiplex PCR was the method, and the copy in TCRdb shows in-frame clones only, minus some. The repertoire holds under 250,000 clones, with about 83% as singletons. The sequenced material came from peripheral blood. These receptors were taken from a man under 40 who had recovered from COVID-19.

This clone was counted a few times. V is TRBV6-4 and J is TRBJ1-5; 11 positions agree with TRBD1. Trimming removed 8 bases from V and 6 bases from J; junction bases left unmatched: 3. This CDR3 region has 13 residues. CDR1 and CDR2 from the germline V gene are MRHNA and SNTAGT. The CDR3 reads CASGQGAGQPQHF. The DNA for the CDR3 is TGTGCCAGCGGACAGGGGGCCGGTCAGCCCCAGCATTTT.

J is TRBJ1-1 and V is TRBV6-6; D is unclear. Between the trimmed V and J ends, which lost 8 bases and 5 bases, there was a span of 18 bases. The V gene's germline CDR1 is MNHNY and CDR2 SVGAGI (reference sequence). The CDR3 runs 14 residues. The CDR3 region has the DNA TGTGCCAGCCGGCGTCGAGCGGAGGGAACTGAAGCTTTCTTT. Its protein product is CASRRRAEGTEAFF.

J is TRBJ2-5 and V is TRBV29-1; 7 bases map to TRBD2. The length of the CDR3 is 16 residues. Looked up from germline, CDR1 is SQVTM and CDR2 is ANQGSEA. V shed 0 bases and J 0 bases; nucleotides not matched to a gene: 7. CDR3 sequence reads: CSVEEGGFKYQETQYF. CDR3 coding DNA: TGCAGCGTTGAAGAGGGGGGGTTCAAGTACCAAGAGACCCAGTACTTC.

The chain has TRBV4-1 and TRBJ2-6, with 7 bases that match TRBD1. Germline CDR1 is MGHRA and CDR2 is YSYEKL. V lost 3 bases to trimming and J lost 3 bases; unmatched junction nucleotides: 5. The CDR3 sequence is 16 residues long. The CDR3 loop is CASSQVTGDGANVLTF. For the CDR3, the DNA is TGCGCCAGCAGCCAGGTCACAGGGGATGGGGCCAACGTCCTGACTTTC.

The count of this clone is one. The V call is TRBV5-8, the J call TRBJ1-1; D possibly corresponds to TRBD1 (6 bases). V was clipped by 3 bases and J by 4 bases, with 16 bases between them. Looked up from germline, CDR1 is SGHTS and CDR2 is YDEGEE. The CDR3 runs 15 residues. The CDR3 reads CASSWARGAGTEAFF. DNA for the CDR3: TGTGCCAGCAGCTGGGCCCGGGGGGCCGGCACTGAAGCTTTCTTT.

The V and J genes are TRBV10-2 and TRBJ1-5, with TRBD1 as a possible D gene (6 bases). The germline V and J ends were trimmed by 3 bases and 3 bases, with 12 bases remaining between them. The CDR3 is made up of 15 amino acids. CDR1 WSHSY and CDR2 SAAADI come from the germline V gene. The CDR3 DNA reads as TGCGCCAGCAGTGAATGGACAGAAACCAATCAGCCCCAGCATTTT. Its translation: CASSEWTETNQPQHF.

This chain joins TRBV18 and TRBJ2-3; 13 nucleotides line up with TRBD2. CDR1 KGHSH and CDR2 LQKENI come from the germline V gene. CDR3 length: 21 residues. The V gene end was trimmed by 0 bases and the J gene end by 2 bases; junction bases not matched to a gene: 14. This CDR3 is CASSPPVGETSGGTNTDTQYF. CDR3 in DNA: TGTGCCAGCTCACCACCAGTCGGGGAGACTAGCGGGGGGACAAACACAGATACGCAGTATTTT.

The CDR3 region has the DNA TGTGCCAGCAGCTTCCCAGCGGGGGGGTCCCGCAATGAGCAGTTCTTC. Its translation: CASSFPAGGSRNEQFF. This chain uses TRBV7-3 with TRBJ2-1; 10 nucleotides line up with TRBD2. Germline CDR1 and CDR2: SGHTA and FQGTGA. The CDR3 consists of 16 residues. V was clipped by 3 bases and J by 6 bases; unmatched bases: 8.